The source of this T cell receptor beta chain is a study of T-cell reconstitution after alpha-beta-depleted transplantation in children. TCRbeta library preparation incorporated unique molecular identifiers. Using its own MiXCR run on the PCR reads, TCRdb lists one record per CDR3 protein. The data show about 610,000 distinct CDR3 sequences, under 12% seen once. Germline assignment: CDR1 SEHNR and CDR2 FQNEAQ (reference sequence). Trimming removed 1 base at V and 4 bases at J, with 10 bases between. This CDR3 is built from 15 residues. The sequenced sample was PBMCs from the stem cell graft donor, obtained from the stem cell graft. This chain uses TRBV7-9 with TRBJ2-2; the D is unclear. The sequence was collected from a human donor who donated a stem cell graft to a child with acute myeloid leukemia. The CDR3 here is CASSLEGLPTGELFF. CDR3 in DNA: TGTGCCAGCAGCTTAGAGGGTTTGCCCACCGGGGAGCTGTTTTTT.